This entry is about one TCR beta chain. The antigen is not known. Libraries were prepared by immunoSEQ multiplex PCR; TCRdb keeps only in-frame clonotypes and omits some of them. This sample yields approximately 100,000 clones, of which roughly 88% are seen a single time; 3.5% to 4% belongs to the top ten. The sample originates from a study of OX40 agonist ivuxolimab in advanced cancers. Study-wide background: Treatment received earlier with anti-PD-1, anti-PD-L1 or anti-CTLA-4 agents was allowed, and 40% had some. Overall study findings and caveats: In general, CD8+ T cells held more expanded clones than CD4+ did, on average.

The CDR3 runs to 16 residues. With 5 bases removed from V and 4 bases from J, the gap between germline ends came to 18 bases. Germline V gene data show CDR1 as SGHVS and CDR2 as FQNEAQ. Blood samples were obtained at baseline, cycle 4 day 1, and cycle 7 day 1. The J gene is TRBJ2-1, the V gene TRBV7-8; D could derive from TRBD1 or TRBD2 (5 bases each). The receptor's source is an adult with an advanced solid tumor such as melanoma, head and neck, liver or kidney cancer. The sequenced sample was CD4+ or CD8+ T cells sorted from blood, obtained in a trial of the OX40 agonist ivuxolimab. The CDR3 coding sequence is TGTGCCAGCAGCCCGGGTGGGGCTAGCTCTTACAATGAGCAGTTCTTC. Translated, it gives CASSPGGASSYNEQFF.